The entry below gives a single T cell receptor beta chain sequence along with its context. The target antigen is unknown. The CDR3 is 15 amino acids. V shed 3 bases and J 5 bases; nucleotides not matched to a gene: 8. Germline CDR1 LGHNA, CDR2 YNFKEQ. When the RNA was reverse transcribed, random hexamers were used with an input of roughly 0.45 to 1 ug. An immunoSEQ multiplex PCR amplified TCR beta CDR3 over 54 Vbeta and 13 Jbeta. MiXCR was run by TCRdb on the immunoSEQ multiplex PCR reads, yielding one entry per CDR3 protein. This table holds 300,000 or so distinct CDR3 sequences, about 90% found once. This entry is derived from a study of CD8 T cells in Susac syndrome. Regarding the study as a whole: The authors acknowledged that their TCR sequencing and HLA analysis involved a relatively small number of individuals.

The authors sequenced TCR beta from blood CD8+ and CD4+ T cells. TEMRA cells were FACS-enriched and CD8+ and CD4+ T cells negatively isolated. The receptor was derived from a human donor with multiple sclerosis. The rearrangement uses TRBV4-2 and TRBJ1-1, with TRBD1 identical over 8 bases. Input material: CD4+ T cells from PBMCs. The DNA for the CDR3 is TGTGCCAGCAGCCACCCCGGACAGGGAGGAACTGAAGCTTTCTTT. Its translation is CASSHPGQGGTEAFF.